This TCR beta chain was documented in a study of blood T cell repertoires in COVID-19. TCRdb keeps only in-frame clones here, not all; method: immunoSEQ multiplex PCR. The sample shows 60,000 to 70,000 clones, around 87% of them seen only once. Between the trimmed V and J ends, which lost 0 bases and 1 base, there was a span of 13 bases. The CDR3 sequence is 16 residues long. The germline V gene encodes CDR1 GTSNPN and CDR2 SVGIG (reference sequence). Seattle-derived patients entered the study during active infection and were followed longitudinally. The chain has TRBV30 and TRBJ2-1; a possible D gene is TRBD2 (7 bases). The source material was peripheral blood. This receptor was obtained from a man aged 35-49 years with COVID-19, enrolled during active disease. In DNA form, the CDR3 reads TGTGCCTGGAGTGTGGGGGCTAGCGGTTCCTACAATGAGCAGTTCTTC. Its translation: CAWSVGASGSYNEQFF.